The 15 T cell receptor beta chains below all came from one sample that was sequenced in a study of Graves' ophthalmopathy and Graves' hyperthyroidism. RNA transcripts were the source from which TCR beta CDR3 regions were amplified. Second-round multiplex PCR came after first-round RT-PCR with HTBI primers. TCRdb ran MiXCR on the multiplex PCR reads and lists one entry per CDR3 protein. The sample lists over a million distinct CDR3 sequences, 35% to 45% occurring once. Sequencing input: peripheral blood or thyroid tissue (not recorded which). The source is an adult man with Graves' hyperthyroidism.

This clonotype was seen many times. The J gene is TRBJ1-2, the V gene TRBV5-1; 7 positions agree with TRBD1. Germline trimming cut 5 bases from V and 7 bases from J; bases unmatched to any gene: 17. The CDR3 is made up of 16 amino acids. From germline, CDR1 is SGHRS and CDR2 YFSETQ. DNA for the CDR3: TGCGCCAGCAGACGGGACAGTGCCTGGGGAGGTGGTGGCTACACCTTC. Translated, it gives CASRRDSAWGGGGYTF.

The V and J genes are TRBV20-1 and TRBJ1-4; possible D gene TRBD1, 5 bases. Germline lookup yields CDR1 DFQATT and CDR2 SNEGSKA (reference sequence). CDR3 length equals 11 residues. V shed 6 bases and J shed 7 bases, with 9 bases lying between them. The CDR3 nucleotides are TGCAGTGCCGAGGGGCGTGAAAAACTGTTTTTT. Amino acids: CSAEGREKLFF.

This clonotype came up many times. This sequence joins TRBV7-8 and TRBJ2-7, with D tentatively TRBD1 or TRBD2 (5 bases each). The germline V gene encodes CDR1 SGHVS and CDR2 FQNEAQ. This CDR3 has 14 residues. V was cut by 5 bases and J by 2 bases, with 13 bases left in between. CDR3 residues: CASSRGDGPYEQYF. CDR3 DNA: TGTGCCAGCAGCCGTGGGGACGGTCCCTACGAGCAGTACTTC.

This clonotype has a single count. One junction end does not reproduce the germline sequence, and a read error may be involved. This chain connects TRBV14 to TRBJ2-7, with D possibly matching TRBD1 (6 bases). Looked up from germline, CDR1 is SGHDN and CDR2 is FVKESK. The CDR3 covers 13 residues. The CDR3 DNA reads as TGTGCCGGCAGCCAAGTAGGACAGAATGAGCAGTACTTC. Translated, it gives CAGSQVGQNEQYF.

The CDR3 spells CASSEGAGGQPQHF. As DNA, the CDR3 is TGTGCCAGCAGTGAAGGGGCGGGGGGTCAGCCCCAGCATTTT. The V and J genes are TRBV25-1 and TRBJ1-5, with D perhaps matching TRBD1 (5 bases). The CDR3 runs 14 residues. The germline V gene encodes CDR1 MGHDK and CDR2 SYGVNS. V dropped 2 bases and J dropped 6 bases, with 11 bases sitting between them. The full variable domain, its missing parts supplied by reference TRBV25-1 and TRBJ1-5, is EADIYQTPRYLVIGTGKKITLECSQTMGHDKMYWYQQDPGMELHLIHYSYGVNSTEKGDLSSESTVSRIRTEHFPLTLESARPSHTSQYLCASSEGAGGQPQHFGDGTRLSIL.

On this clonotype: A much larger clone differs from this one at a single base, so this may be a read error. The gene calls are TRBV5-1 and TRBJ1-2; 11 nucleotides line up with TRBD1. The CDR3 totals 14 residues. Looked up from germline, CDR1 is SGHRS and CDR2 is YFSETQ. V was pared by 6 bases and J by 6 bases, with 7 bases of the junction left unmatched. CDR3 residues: CASIKGQGDHGYTF. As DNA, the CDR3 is TGCGCCAGCATCAAGGGACAGGGGGACCATGGCTACACCTTC.

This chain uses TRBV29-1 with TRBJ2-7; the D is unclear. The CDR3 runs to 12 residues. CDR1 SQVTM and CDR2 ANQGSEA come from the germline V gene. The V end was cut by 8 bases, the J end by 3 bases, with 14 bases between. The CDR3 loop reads CSLVRGVYEQYF. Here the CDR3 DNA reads TGCAGCTTAGTTCGTGGAGTCTACGAGCAGTACTTC.

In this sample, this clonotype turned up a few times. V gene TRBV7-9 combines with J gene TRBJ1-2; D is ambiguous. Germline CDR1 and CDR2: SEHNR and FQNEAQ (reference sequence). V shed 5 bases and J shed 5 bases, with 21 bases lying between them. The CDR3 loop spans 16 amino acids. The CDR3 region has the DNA TGTGCCAGCAGCAAAGACACAGCTCCCCTAACTTATGGCTACACCTTC. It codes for CASSKDTAPLTYGYTF.

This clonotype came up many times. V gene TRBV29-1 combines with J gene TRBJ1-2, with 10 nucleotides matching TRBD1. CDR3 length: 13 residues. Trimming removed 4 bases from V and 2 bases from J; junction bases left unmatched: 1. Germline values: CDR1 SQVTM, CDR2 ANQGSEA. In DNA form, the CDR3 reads TGCAGCGTTGGACAGGGGGCAAACTATGGCTACACCTTC. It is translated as CSVGQGANYGYTF.

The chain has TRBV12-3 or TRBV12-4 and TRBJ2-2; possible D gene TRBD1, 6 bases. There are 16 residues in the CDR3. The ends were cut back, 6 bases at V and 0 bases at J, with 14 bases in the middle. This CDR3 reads CASSYGTISNTGELFF. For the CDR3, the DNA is TGTGCCAGCAGCTACGGGACAATATCGAACACCGGGGAGCTGTTTTTT.

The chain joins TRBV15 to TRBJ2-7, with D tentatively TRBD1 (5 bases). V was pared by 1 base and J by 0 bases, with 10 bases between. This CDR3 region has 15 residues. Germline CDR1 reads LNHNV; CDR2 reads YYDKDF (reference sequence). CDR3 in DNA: TGTGCCACCAGCAGAGGACAGATACTCTCCTACGAGCAGTACTTC. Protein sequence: CATSRGQILSYEQYF.

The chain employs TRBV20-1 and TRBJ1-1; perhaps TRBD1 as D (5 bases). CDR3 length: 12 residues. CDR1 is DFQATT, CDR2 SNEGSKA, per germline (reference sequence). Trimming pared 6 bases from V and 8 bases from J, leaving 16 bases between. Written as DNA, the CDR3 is TGCAGTGCCCTACAGGCCACCCTCGAAGCTTTCTTT. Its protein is CSALQATLEAFF.

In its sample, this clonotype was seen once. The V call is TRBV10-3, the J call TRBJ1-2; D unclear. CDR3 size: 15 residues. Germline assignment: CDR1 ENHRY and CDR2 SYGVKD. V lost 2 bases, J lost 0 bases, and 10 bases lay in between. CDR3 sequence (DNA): TGTGCCATCAGTGAGGAGGCCGTTACTAACTATGGCTACACCTTC. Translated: CAISEEAVTNYGYTF.

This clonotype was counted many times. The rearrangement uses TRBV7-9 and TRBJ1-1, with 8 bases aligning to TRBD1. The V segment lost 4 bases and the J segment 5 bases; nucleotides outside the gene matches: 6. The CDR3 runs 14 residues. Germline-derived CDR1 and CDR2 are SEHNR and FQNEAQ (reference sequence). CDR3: CASSSGTGHTEAFF. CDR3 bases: TGTGCCAGCAGCTCCGGGACAGGTCATACTGAAGCTTTCTTT. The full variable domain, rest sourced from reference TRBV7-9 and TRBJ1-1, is DTGVSQNPRHKITKRGQNVTFRCDPISEHNRLYWYRQTLGQGPEFLTYFQNEAQLEKSRLLSDRFSAERPKGSFSTLEIQRTEQGDSAMYLCASSSGTGHTEAFFGQGTRLTVV.

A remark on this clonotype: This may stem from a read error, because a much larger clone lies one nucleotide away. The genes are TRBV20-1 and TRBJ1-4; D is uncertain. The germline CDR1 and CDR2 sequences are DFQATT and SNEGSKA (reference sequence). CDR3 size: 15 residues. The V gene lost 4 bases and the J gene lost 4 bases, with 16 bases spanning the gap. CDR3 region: CSAKGLKRFNEKLFF. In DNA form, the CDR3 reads TGCAGTGCTAAAGGCCTGAAACGATTTAATGAAAAACTGTTTTTT.